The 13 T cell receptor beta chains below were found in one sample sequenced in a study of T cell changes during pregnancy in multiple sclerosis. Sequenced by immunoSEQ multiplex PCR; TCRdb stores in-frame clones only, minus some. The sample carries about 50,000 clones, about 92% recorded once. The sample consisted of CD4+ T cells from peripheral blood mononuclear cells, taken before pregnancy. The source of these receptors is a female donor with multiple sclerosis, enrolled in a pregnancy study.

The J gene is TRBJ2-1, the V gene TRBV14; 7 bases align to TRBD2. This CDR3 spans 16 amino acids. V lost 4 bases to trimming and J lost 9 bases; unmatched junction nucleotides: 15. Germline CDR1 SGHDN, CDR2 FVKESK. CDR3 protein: CASSLGPGLPVGEQFF. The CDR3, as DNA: TGTGCCAGCAGCCTGGGCCCGGGACTACCAGTTGGTGAGCAGTTCTTC.

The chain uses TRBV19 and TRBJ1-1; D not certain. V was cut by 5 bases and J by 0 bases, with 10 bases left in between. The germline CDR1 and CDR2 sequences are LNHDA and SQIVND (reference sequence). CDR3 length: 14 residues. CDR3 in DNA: TGTGCCAGTAGTTCCGGACTTTTGAACACTGAAGCTTTCTTT. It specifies CASSSGLLNTEAFF.

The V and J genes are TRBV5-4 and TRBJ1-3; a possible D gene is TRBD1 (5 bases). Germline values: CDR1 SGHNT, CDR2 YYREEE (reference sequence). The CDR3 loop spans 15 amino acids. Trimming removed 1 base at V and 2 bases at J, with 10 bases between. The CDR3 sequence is CASSLIGEPGNTIYF. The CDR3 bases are TGTGCCAGCAGCTTGATAGGGGAACCTGGAAACACCATATATTTT.

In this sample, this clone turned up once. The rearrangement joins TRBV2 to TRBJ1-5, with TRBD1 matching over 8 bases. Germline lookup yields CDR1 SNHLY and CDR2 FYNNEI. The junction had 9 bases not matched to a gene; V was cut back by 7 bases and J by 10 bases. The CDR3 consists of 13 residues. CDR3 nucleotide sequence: TGTGCCAGCACTCGACAGGGGTTCCTACCCCAGCATTTT. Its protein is CASTRQGFLPQHF.

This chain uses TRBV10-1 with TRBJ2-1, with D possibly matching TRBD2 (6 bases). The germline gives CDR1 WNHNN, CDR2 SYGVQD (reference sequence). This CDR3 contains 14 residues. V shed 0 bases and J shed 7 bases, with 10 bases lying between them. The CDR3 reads CASSESGRRNEQFF. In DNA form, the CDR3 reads TGCGCCAGCAGTGAGTCCGGGAGAAGGAATGAGCAGTTCTTC.

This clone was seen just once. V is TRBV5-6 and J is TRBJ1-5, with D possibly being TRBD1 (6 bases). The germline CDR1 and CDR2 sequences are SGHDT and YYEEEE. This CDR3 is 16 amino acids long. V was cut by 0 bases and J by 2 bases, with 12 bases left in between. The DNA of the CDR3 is TGTGCCAGCAGCTTGGGGGCAGGGGCGGGCAATCAGCCCCAGCATTTT. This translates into CASSLGAGAGNQPQHF.

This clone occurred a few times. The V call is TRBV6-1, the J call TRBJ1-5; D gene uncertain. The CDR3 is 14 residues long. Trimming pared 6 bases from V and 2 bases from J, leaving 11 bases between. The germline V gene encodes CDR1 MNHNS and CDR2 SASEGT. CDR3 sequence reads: CASREYMGNQPQHF. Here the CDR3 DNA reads TGTGCCAGCAGAGAGTATATGGGCAATCAGCCCCAGCATTTT.

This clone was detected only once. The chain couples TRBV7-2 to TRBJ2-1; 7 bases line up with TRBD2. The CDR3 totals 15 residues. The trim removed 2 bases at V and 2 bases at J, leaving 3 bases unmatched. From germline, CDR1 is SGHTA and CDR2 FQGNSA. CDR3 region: CASSLSGGAYNEQFF. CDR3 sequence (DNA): TGTGCCAGCAGCTTATCGGGAGGTGCCTACAATGAGCAGTTCTTC.

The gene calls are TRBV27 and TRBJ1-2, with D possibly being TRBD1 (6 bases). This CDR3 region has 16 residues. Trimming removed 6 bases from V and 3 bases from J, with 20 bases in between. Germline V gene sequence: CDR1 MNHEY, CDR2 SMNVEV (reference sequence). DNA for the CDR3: TGTGCCAGCAGCTTTTCTCTCGGACAGTCACACTATGGCTACACCTTC. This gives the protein CASSFSLGQSHYGYTF.

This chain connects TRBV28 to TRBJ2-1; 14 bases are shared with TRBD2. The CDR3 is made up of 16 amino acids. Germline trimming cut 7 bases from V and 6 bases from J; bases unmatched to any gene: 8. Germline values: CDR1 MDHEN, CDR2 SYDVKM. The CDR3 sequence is CASNSGTSGSGNEQFF. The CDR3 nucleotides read TGTGCCAGCAACTCGGGGACTAGCGGGAGCGGCAATGAGCAGTTCTTC.

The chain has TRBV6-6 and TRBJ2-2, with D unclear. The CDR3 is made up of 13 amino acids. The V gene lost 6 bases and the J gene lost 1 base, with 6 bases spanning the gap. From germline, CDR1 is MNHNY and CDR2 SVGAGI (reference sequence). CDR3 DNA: TGTGCCAGCAGACCAGGGAACACCGGGGAGCTGTTTTTT. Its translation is CASRPGNTGELFF.

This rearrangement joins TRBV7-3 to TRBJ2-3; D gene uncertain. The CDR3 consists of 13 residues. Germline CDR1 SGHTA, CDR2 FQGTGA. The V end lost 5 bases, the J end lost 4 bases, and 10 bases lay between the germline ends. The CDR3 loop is CASSGVGADTQYF. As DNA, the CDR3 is TGTGCCAGCAGCGGAGTTGGTGCAGATACGCAGTATTTT.

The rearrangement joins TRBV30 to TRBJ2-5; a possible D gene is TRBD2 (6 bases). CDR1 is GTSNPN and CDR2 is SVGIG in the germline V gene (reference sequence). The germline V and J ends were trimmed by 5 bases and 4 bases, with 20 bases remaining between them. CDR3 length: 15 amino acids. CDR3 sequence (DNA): TGTGCCTGGGGTCTCCAGGGCGGGGTCTCAGAGACCCAGTACTTC. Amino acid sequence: CAWGLQGGVSETQYF.